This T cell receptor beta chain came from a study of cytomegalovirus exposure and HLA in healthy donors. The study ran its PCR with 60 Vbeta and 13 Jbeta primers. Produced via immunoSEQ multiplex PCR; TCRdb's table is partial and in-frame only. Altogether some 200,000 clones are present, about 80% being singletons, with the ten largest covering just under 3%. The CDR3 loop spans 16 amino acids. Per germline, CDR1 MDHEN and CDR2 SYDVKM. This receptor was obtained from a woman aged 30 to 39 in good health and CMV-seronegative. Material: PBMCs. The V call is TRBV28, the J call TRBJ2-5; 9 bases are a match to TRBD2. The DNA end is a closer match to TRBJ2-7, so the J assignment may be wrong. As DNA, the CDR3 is TGTGCCAGCAGTTTTTATCCTAGCGGGGCCACCTACGAGCAGTACTTC. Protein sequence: CASSFYPSGATYEQYF.